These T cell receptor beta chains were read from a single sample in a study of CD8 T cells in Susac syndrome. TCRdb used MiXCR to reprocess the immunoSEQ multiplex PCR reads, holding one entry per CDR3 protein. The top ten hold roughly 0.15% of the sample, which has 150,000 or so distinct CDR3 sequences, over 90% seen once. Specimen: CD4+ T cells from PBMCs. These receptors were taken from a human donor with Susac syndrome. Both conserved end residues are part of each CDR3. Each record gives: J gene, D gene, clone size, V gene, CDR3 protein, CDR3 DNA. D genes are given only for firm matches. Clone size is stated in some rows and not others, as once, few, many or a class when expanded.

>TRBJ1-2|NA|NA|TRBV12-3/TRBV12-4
CASSFRTAAVRYYGYTF
TGTGCCAGCAGTTTCAGGACAGCGGCGGTCCGTTACTATGGCTACACCTTC
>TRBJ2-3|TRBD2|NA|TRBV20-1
CSARLPSGSSGDTQYF
TGCAGTGCTCGGCTTCCTAGCGGGAGCAGTGGAGATACGCAGTATTTT
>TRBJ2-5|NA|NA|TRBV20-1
CSKSYGEGAETQYF
TGCAGTAAATCCTACGGGGAGGGGGCCGAGACCCAGTACTTC
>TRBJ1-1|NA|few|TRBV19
CASSRLGNTEAFF
TGTGCCAGTAGCCGATTGGGGAACACTGAAGCTTTCTTT
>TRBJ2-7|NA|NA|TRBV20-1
CSARRAGLTYEQYF
TGCAGTGCCAGGCGTGCGGGACTGACCTACGAGCAGTACTTC
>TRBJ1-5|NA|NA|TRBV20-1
CSARVGSVGNQPQHF
TGCAGTGCTAGAGTTGGTTCAGTTGGCAATCAGCCCCAGCATTTT
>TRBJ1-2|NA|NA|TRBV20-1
CSARDAARSVYGYTF
TGCAGTGCTAGAGATGCCGCCCGGTCCGTCTATGGCTACACCTTC
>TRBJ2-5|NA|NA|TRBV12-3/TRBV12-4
CASTLRGVGETQYF
TGTGCCAGCACCCTAAGGGGGGTCGGAGAGACCCAGTACTTC
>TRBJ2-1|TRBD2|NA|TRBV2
CASSRSGGVFEQFF
TGTGCCAGCAGCCGTAGCGGGGGGGTCTTTGAGCAGTTCTTC
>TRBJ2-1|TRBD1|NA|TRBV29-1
CSARYRGSYNEQFF
TGCAGCGCGCGGTACAGGGGCTCCTACAATGAGCAGTTCTTC
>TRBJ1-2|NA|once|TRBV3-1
CASTSTGTYGYTF
TGTGCCAGCACCTCCACGGGGACCTATGGCTACACCTTC
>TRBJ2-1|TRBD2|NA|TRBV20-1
CSAPGLWRETRREQFF
TGCAGTGCTCCCGGACTATGGCGGGAGACGAGGCGTGAGCAGTTCTTC
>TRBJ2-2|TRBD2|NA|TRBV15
CATNSGRGYNDGELFF
TGTGCCACCAATAGCGGGAGGGGATATAACGACGGGGAGCTGTTTTTT
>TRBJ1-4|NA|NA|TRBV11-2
CASSPSTNEKLFF
TGTGCCAGCAGCCCGTCAACTAATGAAAAACTGTTTTTT
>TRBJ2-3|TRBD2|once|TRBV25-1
CASPRRTSGGTTDTQYF
TGTGCCAGCCCCCGGAGGACTAGCGGGGGGACCACAGATACGCAGTATTTT
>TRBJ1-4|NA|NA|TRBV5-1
CASSLEGDGTEKLFF
TGCGCCAGCAGCTTGGAAGGGGATGGTACTGAAAAACTGTTTTTT
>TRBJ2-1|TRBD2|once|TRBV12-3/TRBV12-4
CASRPGTNNNEQFF
TGTGCCAGCAGGCCCGGGACTAACAACAATGAGCAGTTCTTC
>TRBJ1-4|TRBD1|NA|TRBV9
CASSVGTANEKLFF
TGTGCCAGCAGCGTGGGGACAGCTAATGAAAAACTGTTTTTT
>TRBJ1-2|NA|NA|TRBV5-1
CASSFDPGINYGYTF
TGCGCCAGCAGCTTTGATCCAGGAATCAACTATGGCTACACCTTC
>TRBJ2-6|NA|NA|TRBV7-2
CASRTRQYSGANVLTF
TGTGCCAGCAGAACCCGACAGTACTCTGGGGCCAACGTCCTGACTTTC